The 20 T cell receptor beta chains below were found in one sample sequenced in a study of CD8 T cells in Susac syndrome. About 0.5 to 1 ug RNA was reverse transcribed with random hexamers. From the immunoSEQ multiplex PCR reads, TCRdb called clonotypes with MiXCR, one entry per CDR3 protein. Among about 140,000 distinct CDR3 sequences listed, about 95% were seen once. The source material was CD4+ T cells from PBMCs. The receptors here all came from a human donor with multiple sclerosis.

The CDR3 nucleotides read TGTGCCAGCAGTCCGACGACAGGGGAGGTTCACACTGAAGCTTTCTTT. Residues: CASSPTTGEVHTEAFF. V and J are TRBV12-3 or TRBV12-4 and TRBJ1-1; 8 positions match TRBD1. This CDR3 has 16 amino acids. The V segment lost 5 bases and the J segment 3 bases; nucleotides outside the gene matches: 11.

As for this clonotype: A junction end diverges from the germline sequence, so it may reflect a read error. The rearrangement uses TRBV7-7 and TRBJ2-5, with 7 bases lining up with TRBD2. Germline V CDR1 and CDR2: SSHAT, FNYEAQ (reference sequence). The CDR3 consists of 14 residues. The CDR3 bases are TGTGCTAGCAGCCCCGGACTAGGATGGGAGACCCAGTACTTC. This sequence encodes CASSPGLGWETQYF.

The chain joins TRBV9 to TRBJ2-7; maybe TRBD2 (6 bases). Trimming removed 4 bases from V and 0 bases from J, with 14 bases in between. CDR1 is SGDLS, CDR2 YYNGEE, per germline. The CDR3 totals 15 residues. The CDR3 nucleotides read TGTGCCAGCAGCCCTACGGGACTTCGCTCCTACGAGCAGTACTTC. Protein product: CASSPTGLRSYEQYF.

CDR3 nucleotides: TGCGCCAGCAGCTCAAAGGTGGGGGACAGGGGCTCAGATACGCAGTATTTT. As protein: CASSSKVGDRGSDTQYF. V is TRBV5-1 and J is TRBJ2-3; the match to TRBD1 covers 10 bases. The V gene's germline CDR1 is SGHRS and CDR2 YFSETQ. The CDR3 is made up of 17 amino acids. V lost 3 bases to trimming and J lost 4 bases; unmatched junction nucleotides: 11.

This chain links TRBV3-1 with TRBJ2-1; unclear D gene. The V gene's germline CDR1 is LGHDT and CDR2 YNNKEL (reference sequence). Trimming took 4 bases from V and 5 from J, leaving 15 bases between them. There are 15 residues in the CDR3. CDR3 nucleotides: TGTGCCAGCAGCCCTTTAGACCTACTGAACAATGAGCAGTTCTTC. Translated: CASSPLDLLNNEQFF.

V usage is TRBV24-1 and J usage is TRBJ2-3; 9 bases agree with TRBD2. The CDR3 totals 14 residues. Germline lookup yields CDR1 KGHDR and CDR2 SFDVKD. V was clipped by 1 base and J by 10 bases; unmatched bases: 5. The chain's CDR3 is CATSDFRTSESQYF. The CDR3 coding sequence is TGTGCCACCAGTGATTTTAGGACTAGCGAATCGCAGTATTTT.

The V and J genes are TRBV5-4 and TRBJ1-4; TRBD1 is a possible D gene (6 bases). CDR1 and CDR2 from the germline V gene are SGHNT and YYREEE (reference sequence). Trimming stripped 0 bases from V and 3 bases from J, with 15 bases between. The CDR3 extends over 17 amino acids. The CDR3 loop reads CASSLEPGATANEKLFF. The CDR3 DNA is TGTGCCAGCAGCTTGGAGCCAGGGGCCACAGCTAATGAAAAACTGTTTTTT.

The table lists this clonotype with a few counts. This chain connects TRBV7-2 to TRBJ2-7, with 9 bases matching TRBD1. V was pared by 5 bases and J by 2 bases, with 1 base of the junction left unmatched. Germline CDR1 and CDR2: SGHTA and FQGNSA. This CDR3 is built from 13 residues. CDR3 bases: TGTGCCAGCAGCCGACAGGGGGCCTACGAGCAGTACTTC. It yields the protein CASSRQGAYEQYF.

The chain carries TRBV7-2 and TRBJ2-3; D is undetermined. CDR3 length equals 11 residues. Trimming cost V 5 bases and J 14 bases, with 14 bases left between them. Germline V lookup: CDR1 SGHTA, CDR2 FQGNSA. The DNA for the CDR3 is TGTGCCAGCAGCCCTCTCGCTAGGGTGTATTTT. Translated: CASSPLARVYF.

The chain employs TRBV28 and TRBJ1-5, with TRBD1 identical over 8 bases. The V segment lost 6 bases and the J segment 3 bases; nucleotides outside the gene matches: 7. The CDR3 is 15 residues long. Germline V gene data show CDR1 as MDHEN and CDR2 as SYDVKM. The CDR3 here is CASRRGGQDNQPQHF. Here the CDR3 DNA reads TGTGCCAGCAGACGCGGGGGACAGGACAATCAGCCCCAGCATTTT.

This chain joins TRBV7-2 and TRBJ2-5; 9 nucleotides line up with TRBD2. Germline trimming cut 3 bases from V and 10 bases from J; bases unmatched to any gene: 9. The CDR3 consists of 14 residues. The germline gives CDR1 SGHTA, CDR2 FQGNSA. In DNA, the CDR3 is TGTGCCAGCAGCTTTTGGGATAGCGGGAGAAACCAGTACTTC. It is translated as CASSFWDSGRNQYF.

The rearrangement uses TRBV19 and TRBJ2-1, with D hard to call. Trimming removed 7 bases from V and 8 bases from J, with 15 bases in between. Germline V gene sequence: CDR1 LNHDA, CDR2 SQIVND (reference sequence). This CDR3 region has 13 residues. The CDR3 DNA reads TGTGCCAGTACCACGTTCGGTCTCCATGAGCAGTTCTTC. Protein: CASTTFGLHEQFF.

The chain is built from TRBV7-8 and TRBJ2-7; a possible D gene is TRBD2 (6 bases). Trimming left V 0 bases short and J 7 bases short, with 13 bases between. Per germline, CDR1 SGHVS and CDR2 FQNEAQ. The CDR3 extends over 14 amino acids. The CDR3: CASSLALTGREQYF. DNA for the CDR3: TGTGCCAGCAGCTTAGCGCTGACGGGGAGGGAGCAGTACTTC. The full variable domain, completed using reference TRBV7-8 and TRBJ2-7, is GAGVSQSPRYKVAKRGQDVALRCDPISGHVSLFWYQQALGQGPEFLTYFQNEAQLDKSGLPSDRFFAERPEGSVSTLKIQRTQQEDSAVYLCASSLALTGREQYFGPGTRLTVT.

The chain combines TRBV2 with TRBJ2-7; TRBD1 matches at 11 bases. This CDR3 has 15 amino acids. Trimming removed 2 bases from V and 2 bases from J; junction bases left unmatched: 2. Germline loops: CDR1 SNHLY, CDR2 FYNNEI. CDR3: CASSESGQGAYEQYF. CDR3 in DNA: TGTGCCAGCAGTGAATCGGGACAGGGGGCCTACGAGCAGTACTTC.

The V gene is TRBV5-1, the J gene TRBJ2-5; D is possibly TRBD1 or TRBD2 (5 bases each). The germline V and J ends were trimmed by 2 bases and 4 bases, with 15 bases remaining between them. The CDR3 is 15 residues long. Looked up from germline, CDR1 is SGHRS and CDR2 is YFSETQ. Here the CDR3 reads CASSFVSGGRETQYF. Here the CDR3 DNA reads TGCGCCAGCAGCTTTGTATCTGGGGGTCGAGAGACCCAGTACTTC.

This clonotype came up once. The V and J genes are TRBV5-4 and TRBJ1-2; TRBD1 matches 9 bases. J lost 4 bases, V lost 0 bases, and 7 bases had no gene match. The CDR3 totals 16 residues. CDR1 and CDR2 (germline): SGHNT, YYREEE (reference sequence). In DNA, the CDR3 is TGTGCCAGCAGCTTGGACCCCACAGGGGGCGCCTATGGCTACACCTTC. It translates to CASSLDPTGGAYGYTF.

CDR3 protein: CASSLKGDYGYTF. The CDR3 DNA follows: TGCGCCAGCAGCTTAAAGGGCGACTATGGCTACACCTTC. The genes are TRBV5-1 and TRBJ1-2; D gene unclear. Deletions cut 2 bases from V and 3 bases from J, with 8 bases between. The CDR3 extends over 13 amino acids. The germline V gene encodes CDR1 SGHRS and CDR2 YFSETQ.

The J gene is TRBJ1-1, the V gene TRBV5-6; perhaps TRBD1 as D (5 bases). CDR3 length equals 14 residues. Per the germline V gene, CDR1 is SGHDT and CDR2 is YYEEEE. V was trimmed by 4 bases and J by 4 bases, leaving 14 bases between them. For the CDR3, the DNA is TGTGCCAGCAGCGTGACTCCGAGGGGCACTGAAGCTTTCTTT. This translates into CASSVTPRGTEAFF.

The chain uses TRBV18 and TRBJ2-7, with 11 bases fitting TRBD2. The CDR3 has 15 residues. The germline gives CDR1 KGHSH, CDR2 LQKENI. With 3 bases clipped from V and 2 bases from J, the junction kept 3 bases outside the gene matches. CDR3 bases: TGTGCCAGCTCACCGGGTAGCGGGGGGGCCTACGAGCAGTACTTC. Translation gives CASSPGSGGAYEQYF.

The CDR3 bases are TGTGCCAGCAGCCGCGGGCTGACTTCACCCACCGGCGAGCAGTACTTC. Translated, it gives CASSRGLTSPTGEQYF. This chain connects TRBV3-1 to TRBJ2-7, with D possibly matching TRBD2 (5 bases). The CDR3 is made up of 16 amino acids. Trimming pared 4 bases from V and 6 bases from J, leaving 22 bases between. The germline V gene has CDR1 LGHDT and CDR2 YNNKEL (reference sequence).